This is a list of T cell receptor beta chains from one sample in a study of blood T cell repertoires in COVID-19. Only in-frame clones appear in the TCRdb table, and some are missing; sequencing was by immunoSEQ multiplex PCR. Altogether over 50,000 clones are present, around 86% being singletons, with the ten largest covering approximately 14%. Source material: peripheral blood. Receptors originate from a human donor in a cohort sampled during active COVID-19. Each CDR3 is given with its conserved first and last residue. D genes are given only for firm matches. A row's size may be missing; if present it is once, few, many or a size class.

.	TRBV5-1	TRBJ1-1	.	TGCGCCAGCAGCCCTGGGGCAGGGGAAAAAGATACTGAAGCTTTCTTT	CASSPGAGEKDTEAFF
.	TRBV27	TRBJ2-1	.	TGTGCCAGCAGTTTACAGGTCTCCCTCCCCAATGAGCAGTTCTTC	CASSLQVSLPNEQFF
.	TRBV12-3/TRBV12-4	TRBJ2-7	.	TGTGCCAGCAGTTTGAATCGGGGTTACGAGCAGTACTTC	CASSLNRGYEQYF
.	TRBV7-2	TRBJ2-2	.	TGTGCCAGCAGCGGGACATCCGCGAACACCGGGGAGCTGTTTTTT	CASSGTSANTGELFF
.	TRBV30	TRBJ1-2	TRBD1	TGTGCCTGGAGTGTCGTCGGGACAGGGTATGGCTACACCTTC	CAWSVVGTGYGYTF
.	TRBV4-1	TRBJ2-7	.	TGCGCCAGCAGCCAAGCGGTGGACGAGCAGTACTTC	CASSQAVDEQYF
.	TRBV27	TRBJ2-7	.	TGTGCCAGTTCAAGCGCTCTGGTTCTGGGTGAGCAGTACTTC	CASSSALVLGEQYF
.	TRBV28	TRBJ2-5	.	TGTGCCAGCAGTTTATGGAGTGCGGGCCAAGAGACCCAGTACTTC	CASSLWSAGQETQYF
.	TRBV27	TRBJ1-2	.	TGTGCCAGCAGTTGGGGCAGGGATTATGGCTACACCTTC	CASSWGRDYGYTF
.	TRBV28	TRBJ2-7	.	TGTGCCAGCAGCTCGACATTCTACGAGCAGTACTTC	CASSSTFYEQYF
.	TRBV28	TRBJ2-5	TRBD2	TGTGCCAGCAGTTTTAGCGGGAGGGGTGAGACCCAGTACTTC	CASSFSGRGETQYF
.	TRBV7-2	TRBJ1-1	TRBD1	TGTGCCAGCAGCTTTGTCAGGGGGCGGACTGAAGCTTTCTTT	CASSFVRGRTEAFF
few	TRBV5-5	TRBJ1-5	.	TGTGCCAGCAGCTTACGGACAGGCAATCAGCCCCAGCATTTT	CASSLRTGNQPQHF
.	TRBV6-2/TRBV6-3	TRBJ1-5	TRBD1	TGTGCCAGCAGTTACGGGACAGGGATTAATCAGCCCCAGCATTTT	CASSYGTGINQPQHF
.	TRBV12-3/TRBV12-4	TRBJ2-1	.	TGTGCCAGCAGTTCCACCTACAATGAGCAGTTCTTC	CASSSTYNEQFF
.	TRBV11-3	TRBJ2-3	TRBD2	TGTGCCAGCAGCTTCGGGACTAGCGGGAGAAATCTACAGTATTTT	CASSFGTSGRNLQYF
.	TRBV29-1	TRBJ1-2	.	TGCAGCGTTGAGCTTCCCGGGTATGGCTACACCTTC	CSVELPGYGYTF
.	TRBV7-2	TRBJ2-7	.	TGTGCCAGCAGAAGACTAGGAGGTTACGAGCAGTACTTC	CASRRLGGYEQYF
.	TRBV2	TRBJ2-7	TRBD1	TGTGCCAGCAGGAGGGGACAGTTGAGCTCCTACGAGCAGTACTTC	CASRRGQLSSYEQYF
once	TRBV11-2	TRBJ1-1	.	TGTGCCAGCAGCCACCGGACATCGAACACTGAAGCTTTCTTT	CASSHRTSNTEAFF
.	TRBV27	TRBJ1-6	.	TGTGCCAGCAGTTTTCGGTCAAGAGATAGCTATAATTCACCCCTCCACTTT	CASSFRSRDSYNSPLHF
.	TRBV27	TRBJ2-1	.	TGTGCCAGCAGCCGAACAGCCTATATGTACAATGAGCAGTTCTTC	CASSRTAYMYNEQFF
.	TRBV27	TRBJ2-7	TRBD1	TGTGCCAGCAGATCACCACTGGGACAGGGGGCGGATGAGCAGTACTTC	CASRSPLGQGADEQYF
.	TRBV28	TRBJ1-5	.	TGTGCCAGCAGTCGACAGTTCAATCAGCCCCAGCATTTT	CASSRQFNQPQHF